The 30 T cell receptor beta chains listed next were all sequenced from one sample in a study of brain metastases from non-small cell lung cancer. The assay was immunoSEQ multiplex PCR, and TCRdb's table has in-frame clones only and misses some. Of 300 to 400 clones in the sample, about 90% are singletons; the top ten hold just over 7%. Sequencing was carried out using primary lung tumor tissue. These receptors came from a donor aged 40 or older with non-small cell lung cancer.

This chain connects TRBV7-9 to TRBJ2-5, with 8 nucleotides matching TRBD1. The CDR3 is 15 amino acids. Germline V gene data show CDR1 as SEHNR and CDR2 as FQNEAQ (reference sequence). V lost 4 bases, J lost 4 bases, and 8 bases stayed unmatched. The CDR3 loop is CASSSSDRAGETQYF. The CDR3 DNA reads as TGTGCCAGCAGCTCGTCGGACAGGGCCGGAGAGACCCAGTACTTC.

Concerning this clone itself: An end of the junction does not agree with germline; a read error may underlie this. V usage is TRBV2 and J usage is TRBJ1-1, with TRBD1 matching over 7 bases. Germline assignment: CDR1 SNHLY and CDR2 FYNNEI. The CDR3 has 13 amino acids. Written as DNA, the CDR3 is TGTGCCAGCAGGGGACAGTTAAACATTGAAGCTTTCTTT. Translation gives CASRGQLNIEAFF.

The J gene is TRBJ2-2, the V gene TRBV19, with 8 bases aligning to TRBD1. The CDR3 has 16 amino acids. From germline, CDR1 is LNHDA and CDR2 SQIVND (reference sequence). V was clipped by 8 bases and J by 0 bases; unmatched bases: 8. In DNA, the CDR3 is TGTGCCAGTCGCAAACCGGGACAGGCGAACACCGGGGAGCTGTTTTTT. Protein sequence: CASRKPGQANTGELFF.

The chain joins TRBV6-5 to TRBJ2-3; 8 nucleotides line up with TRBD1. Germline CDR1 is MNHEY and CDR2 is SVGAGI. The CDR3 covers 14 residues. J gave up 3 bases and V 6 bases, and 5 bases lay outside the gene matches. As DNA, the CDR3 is TGTGCCAGCAGGCCGGGACAGGCAACAGATACGCAGTATTTT. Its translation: CASRPGQATDTQYF.

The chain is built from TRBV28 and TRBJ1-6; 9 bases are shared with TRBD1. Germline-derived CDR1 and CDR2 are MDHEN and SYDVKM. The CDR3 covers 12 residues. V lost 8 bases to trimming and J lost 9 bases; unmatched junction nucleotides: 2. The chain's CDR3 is CASVDRGSPLHF. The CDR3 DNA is TGTGCCAGCGTGGACAGGGGTTCACCCCTCCACTTT.

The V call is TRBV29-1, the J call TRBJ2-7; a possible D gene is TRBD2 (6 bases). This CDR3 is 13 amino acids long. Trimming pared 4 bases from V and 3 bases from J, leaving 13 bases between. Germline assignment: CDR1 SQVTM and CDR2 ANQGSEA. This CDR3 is CSVGAEGNYEQYF. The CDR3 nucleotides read TGCAGCGTTGGTGCGGAGGGGAACTACGAGCAGTACTTC.

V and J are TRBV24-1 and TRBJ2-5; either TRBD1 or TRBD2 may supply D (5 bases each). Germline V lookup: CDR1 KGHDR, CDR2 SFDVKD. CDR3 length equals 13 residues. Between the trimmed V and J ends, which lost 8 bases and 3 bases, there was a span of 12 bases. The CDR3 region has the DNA TGTGCCACCATTGGGGGTCAGGAAGAGACCCAGTACTTC. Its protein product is CATIGGQEETQYF.

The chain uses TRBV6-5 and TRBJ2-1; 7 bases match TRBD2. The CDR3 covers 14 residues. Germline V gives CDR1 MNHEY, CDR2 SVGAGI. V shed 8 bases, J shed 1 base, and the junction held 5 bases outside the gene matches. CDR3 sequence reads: CASASGLSYNEQFF. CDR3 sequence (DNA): TGTGCCAGCGCCTCGGGACTATCCTACAATGAGCAGTTCTTC.

CDR3 sequence: CSVETVETANYGYTF. The DNA for the CDR3 is TGCAGCGTTGAGACAGTAGAAACAGCTAACTATGGCTACACCTTC. The chain has TRBV29-1 and TRBJ1-2, with TRBD1 as a possible D gene (5 bases). There are 15 residues in the CDR3. V dropped 3 bases and J dropped 0 bases, with 14 bases sitting between them. Looked up from germline, CDR1 is SQVTM and CDR2 is ANQGSEA.

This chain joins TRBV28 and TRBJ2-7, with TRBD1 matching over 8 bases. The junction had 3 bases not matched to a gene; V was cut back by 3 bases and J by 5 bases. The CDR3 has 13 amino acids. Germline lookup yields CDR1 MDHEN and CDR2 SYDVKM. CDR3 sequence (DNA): TGTGCCAGCAGTTTTCCGGGACAGGACGAGCAGTACTTC. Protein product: CASSFPGQDEQYF. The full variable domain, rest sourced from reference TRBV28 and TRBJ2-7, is DVKVTQSSRYLVKRTGEKVFLECVQDMDHENMFWYRQDPGLGLRLIYFSYDVKMKEKGDIPEGYSVSREKKERFSLILESASTNQTSMYLCASSFPGQDEQYFGPGTRLTVT.

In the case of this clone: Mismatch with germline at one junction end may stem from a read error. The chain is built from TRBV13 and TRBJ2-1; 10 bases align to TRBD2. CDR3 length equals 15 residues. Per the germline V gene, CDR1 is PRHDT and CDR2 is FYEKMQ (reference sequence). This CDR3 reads CASSLVASGSNEQFF. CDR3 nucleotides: TGTGCCAGTAGCTTAGTTGCTAGCGGGAGTAATGAGCAGTTCTTC.

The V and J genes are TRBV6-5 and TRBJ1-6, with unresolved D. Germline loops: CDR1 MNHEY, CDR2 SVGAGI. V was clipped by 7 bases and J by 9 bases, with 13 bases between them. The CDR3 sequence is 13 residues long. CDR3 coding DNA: TGTGCCAGCAACTTACAGACGGGTTCACCCCTCCACTTT. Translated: CASNLQTGSPLHF.

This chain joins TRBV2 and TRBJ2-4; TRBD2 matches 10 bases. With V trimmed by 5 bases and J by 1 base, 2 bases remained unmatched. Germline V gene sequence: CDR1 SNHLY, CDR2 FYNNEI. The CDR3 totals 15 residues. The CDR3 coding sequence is TGTGCCAGCAGTCTAGCGGGAGAGGCCAAAAACATTCAGTACTTC. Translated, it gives CASSLAGEAKNIQYF. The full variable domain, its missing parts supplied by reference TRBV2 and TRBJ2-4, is EPEVTQTPSHQVTQMGQEVILRCVPISNHLYFYWYRQILGQKVEFLVSFYNNEISEKSEIFDDQFSVERPDGSNFTLKIRSTKLEDSAMYFCASSLAGEAKNIQYFGAGTRLSVL.

CDR3 in amino acids: CASRLGTGSGNTIYF. CDR3 DNA: TGTGCAAGTCGCTTAGGGACAGGCTCTGGAAACACCATATATTTT. The chain joins TRBV12-2 to TRBJ1-3; the DNA was not used to check the table's D call, TRBD1. TRBV12-2 counts as a pseudogene. CDR3 length: 15 amino acids.

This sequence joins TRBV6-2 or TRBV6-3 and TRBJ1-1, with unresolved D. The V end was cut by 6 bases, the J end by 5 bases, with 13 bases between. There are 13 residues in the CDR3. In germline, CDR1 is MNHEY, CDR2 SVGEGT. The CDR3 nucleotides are TGTGCCAGCAGCCCCGGAGGGATAACTGAAGCTTTCTTT. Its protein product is CASSPGGITEAFF.

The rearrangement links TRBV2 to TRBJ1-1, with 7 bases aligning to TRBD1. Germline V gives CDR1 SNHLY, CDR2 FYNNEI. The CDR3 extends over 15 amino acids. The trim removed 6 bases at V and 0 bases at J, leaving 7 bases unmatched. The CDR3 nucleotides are TGTGCCAGCAGAACGGGACAGATAATGAACACTGAAGCTTTCTTT. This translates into CASRTGQIMNTEAFF.

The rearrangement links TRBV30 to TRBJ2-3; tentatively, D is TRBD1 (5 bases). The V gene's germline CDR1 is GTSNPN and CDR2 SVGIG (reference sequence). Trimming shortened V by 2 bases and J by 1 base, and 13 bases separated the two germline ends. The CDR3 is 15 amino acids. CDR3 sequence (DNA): TGTGCCTGGAGTCTAGGGGCCGTTGGCACAGATACGCAGTATTTT. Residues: CAWSLGAVGTDTQYF.

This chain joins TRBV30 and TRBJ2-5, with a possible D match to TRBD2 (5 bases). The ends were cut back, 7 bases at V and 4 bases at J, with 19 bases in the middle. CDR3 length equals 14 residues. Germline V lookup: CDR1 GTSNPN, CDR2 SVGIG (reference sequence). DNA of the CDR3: TGTGCCTCAGGAAAAGGGTTCCGGGGAGAGACCCAGTACTTC. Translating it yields CASGKGFRGETQYF.

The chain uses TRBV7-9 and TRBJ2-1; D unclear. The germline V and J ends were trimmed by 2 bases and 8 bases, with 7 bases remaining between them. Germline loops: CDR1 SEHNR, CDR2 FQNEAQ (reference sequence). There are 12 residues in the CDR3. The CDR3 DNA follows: TGTGCCAGCAGCTTAATGTCGGATGAGCAGTTCTTC. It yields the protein CASSLMSDEQFF.

CDR3 nucleotide sequence: TGTGCCAGCAGCTTATCACACAGCTGGGAGCAGTTCTTC. Its protein is CASSLSHSWEQFF. The genes are TRBV11-3 and TRBJ2-1; the D is unclear. Germline-derived CDR1 and CDR2 are SGHNT and YENEEA. The CDR3 contains 13 residues. V was cut by 2 bases and J by 10 bases, with 12 bases left in between.

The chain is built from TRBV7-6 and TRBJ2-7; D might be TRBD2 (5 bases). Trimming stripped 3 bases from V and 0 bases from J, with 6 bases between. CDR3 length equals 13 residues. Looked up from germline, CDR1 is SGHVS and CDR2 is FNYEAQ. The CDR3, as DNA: TGTGCCAGCAGCTTTGGGAGCTCCTACGAGCAGTACTTC. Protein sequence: CASSFGSSYEQYF.

CDR3 protein: CASSPTSGSWNKQFF. CDR3 coding DNA: TGTGCCAGCAGCCCCACTAGCGGGAGTTGGAATAAGCAGTTCTTC. The V call is TRBV11-3, the J call TRBJ2-1; 11 bases match TRBD2. This CDR3 is built from 15 residues. V dropped 5 bases and J dropped 11; count of bases not matched to a gene: 11. CDR1 and CDR2 (germline): SGHNT, YENEEA.

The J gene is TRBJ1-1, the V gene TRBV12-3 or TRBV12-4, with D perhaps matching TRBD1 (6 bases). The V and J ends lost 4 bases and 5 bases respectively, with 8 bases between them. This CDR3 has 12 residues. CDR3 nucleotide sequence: TGTGCCAGCAGTTCAGGGGTAACTGAAGCTTTCTTT. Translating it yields CASSSGVTEAFF.

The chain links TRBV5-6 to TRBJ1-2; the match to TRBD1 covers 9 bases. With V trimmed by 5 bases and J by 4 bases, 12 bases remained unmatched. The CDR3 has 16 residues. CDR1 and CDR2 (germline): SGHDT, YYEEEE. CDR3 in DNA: TGTGCCAGCAGTTTGTTGGGGGACAGGGATGTCTATGGCTACACCTTC. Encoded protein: CASSLLGDRDVYGYTF.

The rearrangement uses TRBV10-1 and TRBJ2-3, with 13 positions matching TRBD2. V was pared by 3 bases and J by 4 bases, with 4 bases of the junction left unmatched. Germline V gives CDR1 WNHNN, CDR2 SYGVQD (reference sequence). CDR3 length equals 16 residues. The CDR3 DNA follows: TGCGCCAGCAGTGAAGAGACTAGCGGGAGGTCAGATACGCAGTATTTT. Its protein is CASSEETSGRSDTQYF.

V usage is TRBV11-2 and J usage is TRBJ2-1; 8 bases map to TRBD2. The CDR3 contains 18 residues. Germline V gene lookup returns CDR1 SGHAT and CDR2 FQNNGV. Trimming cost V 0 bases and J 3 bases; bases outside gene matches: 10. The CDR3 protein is CASSLELADRRDYNEQFF. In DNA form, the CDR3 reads TGTGCCAGCAGCTTAGAACTAGCGGACAGAAGGGACTACAATGAGCAGTTCTTC. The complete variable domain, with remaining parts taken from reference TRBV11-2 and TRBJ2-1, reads EAGVAQSPRYKIIEKRQSVAFWCNPISGHATLYWYQQILGQGPKLLIQFQNNGVVDDSQLPKDRFSAERLKGVDSTLKIQPAKLEDSAVYLCASSLELADRRDYNEQFFGPGTRLTVL.

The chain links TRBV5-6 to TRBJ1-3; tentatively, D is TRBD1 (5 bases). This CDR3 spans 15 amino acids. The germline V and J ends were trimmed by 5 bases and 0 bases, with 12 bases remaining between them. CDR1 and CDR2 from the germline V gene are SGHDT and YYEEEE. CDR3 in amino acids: CASSFPGGSGNTIYF. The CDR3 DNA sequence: TGTGCCAGCAGTTTTCCGGGGGGCTCTGGAAACACCATATATTTT.

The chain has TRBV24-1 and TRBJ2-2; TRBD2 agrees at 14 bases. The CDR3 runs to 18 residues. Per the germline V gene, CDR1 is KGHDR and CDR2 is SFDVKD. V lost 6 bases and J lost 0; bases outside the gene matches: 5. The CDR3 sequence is CATSSGLAGGSNTGELFF. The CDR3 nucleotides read TGTGCCACCAGTTCCGGACTAGCGGGAGGCTCGAACACCGGGGAGCTGTTTTTT.

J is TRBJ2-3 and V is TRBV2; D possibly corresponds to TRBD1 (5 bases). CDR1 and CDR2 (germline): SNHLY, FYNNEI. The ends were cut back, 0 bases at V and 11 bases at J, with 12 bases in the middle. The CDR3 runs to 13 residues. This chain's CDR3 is CASSEAFDSLQYF. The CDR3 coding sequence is TGTGCCAGCAGTGAAGCCTTTGACAGTCTGCAGTATTTT. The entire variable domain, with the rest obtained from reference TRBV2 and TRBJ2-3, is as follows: EPEVTQTPSHQVTQMGQEVILRCVPISNHLYFYWYRQILGQKVEFLVSFYNNEISEKSEIFDDQFSVERPDGSNFTLKIRSTKLEDSAMYFCASSEAFDSLQYFGPGTRLTVL.

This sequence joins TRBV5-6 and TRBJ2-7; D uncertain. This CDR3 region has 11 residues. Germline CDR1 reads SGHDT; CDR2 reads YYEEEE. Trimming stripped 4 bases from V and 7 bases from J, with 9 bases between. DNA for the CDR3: TGTGCCAGCAGCAATTCCTTGGAGCAGTACTTC. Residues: CASSNSLEQYF. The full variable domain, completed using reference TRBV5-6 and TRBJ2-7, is DAGVTQSPTHLIKTRGQQVTLRCSPKSGHDTVSWYQQALGQGPQFIFQYYEEEERQRGNFPDRFSGHQFPNYSSELNVNALLLGDSALYLCASSNSLEQYFGPGTRLTVT.